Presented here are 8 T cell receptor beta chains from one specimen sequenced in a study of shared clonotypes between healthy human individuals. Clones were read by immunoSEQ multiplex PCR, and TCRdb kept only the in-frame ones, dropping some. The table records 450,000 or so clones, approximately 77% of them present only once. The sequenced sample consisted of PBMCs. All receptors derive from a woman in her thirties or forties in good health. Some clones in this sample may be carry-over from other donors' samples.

The CDR3 bases are TGTGCCAGCAGAATCTTGGGGGCAAGTTGGATGCACGATGGCTACACCTTC. Translated, it gives CASRILGASWMHDGYTF. The genes are TRBV28 and TRBJ1-2, with D possibly matching TRBD1 (6 bases). Germline CDR1 is MDHEN and CDR2 is SYDVKM. This CDR3 is built from 17 residues. Trimming removed 6 bases at V and 6 bases at J, with 26 bases between.

CDR3 sequence reads: CASSLGRGTKNIQYF. The CDR3 nucleotides are TGTGCCAGCAGCTTGGGTCGGGGTACCAAAAACATTCAGTACTTC. The rearrangement uses TRBV5-4 and TRBJ2-4, with D possibly matching TRBD2 (5 bases). Trimming took 0 bases from V and 2 from J, leaving 9 bases between them. CDR3 length equals 15 residues. Germline V CDR1 and CDR2: SGHNT, YYREEE (reference sequence).

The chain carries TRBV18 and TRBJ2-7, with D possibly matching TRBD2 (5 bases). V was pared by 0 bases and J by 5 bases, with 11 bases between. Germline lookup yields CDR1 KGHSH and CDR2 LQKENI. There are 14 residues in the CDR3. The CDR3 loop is CASSPPSGYDEQYF. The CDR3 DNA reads TGTGCCAGCTCACCACCGTCGGGATACGACGAGCAGTACTTC.

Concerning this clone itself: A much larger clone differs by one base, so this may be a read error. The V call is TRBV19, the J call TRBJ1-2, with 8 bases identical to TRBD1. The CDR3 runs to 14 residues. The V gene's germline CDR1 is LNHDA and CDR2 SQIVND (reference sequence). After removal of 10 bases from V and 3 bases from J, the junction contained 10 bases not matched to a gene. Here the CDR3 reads CATSGQAGYYGYTF. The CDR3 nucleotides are TGTGCCACCTCGGGACAGGCAGGATACTATGGCTACACCTTC.

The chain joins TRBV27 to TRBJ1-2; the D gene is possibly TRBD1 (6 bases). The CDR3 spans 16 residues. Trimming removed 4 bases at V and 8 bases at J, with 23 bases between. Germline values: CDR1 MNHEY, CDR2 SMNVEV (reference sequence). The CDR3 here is CASSSIPGTIGDGYTF. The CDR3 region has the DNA TGTGCCAGCAGTTCCATACCCGGGACAATCGGGGACGGCTACACCTTC.

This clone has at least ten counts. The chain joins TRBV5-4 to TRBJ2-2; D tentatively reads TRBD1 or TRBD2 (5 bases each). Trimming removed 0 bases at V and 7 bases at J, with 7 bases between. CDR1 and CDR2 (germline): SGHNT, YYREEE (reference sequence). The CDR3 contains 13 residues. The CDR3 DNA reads TGTGCCAGCAGCTTGGGGGGGTTCGGGGAGCTGTTTTTT. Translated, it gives CASSLGGFGELFF.

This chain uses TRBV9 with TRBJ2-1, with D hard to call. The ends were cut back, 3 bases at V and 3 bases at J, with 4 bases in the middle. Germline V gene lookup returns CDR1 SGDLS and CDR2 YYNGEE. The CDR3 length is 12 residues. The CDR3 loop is CASSERYNEQFF. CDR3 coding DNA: TGTGCCAGCAGCGAACGCTACAATGAGCAGTTCTTC.

The CDR3 DNA reads TGTGCCAGCAGCCTAAGCACAGGGGGCTATGGCTACACCTTC. Its translation: CASSLSTGGYGYTF. V usage is TRBV13 and J usage is TRBJ1-2; 8 bases are a match to TRBD1. The CDR3 spans 14 residues. Germline trimming cut 5 bases from V and 4 bases from J; bases unmatched to any gene: 6. Per germline, CDR1 PRHDT and CDR2 FYEKMQ (reference sequence).